This is a list of T cell receptor beta chains from one sample in a study of cytomegalovirus exposure and HLA in healthy donors. Some clones are missing from TCRdb's copy, which holds only in-frame ones; the method was immunoSEQ multiplex PCR. This sample has approximately 220,000 clones; about three quarters occur once, and the top ten carry approximately 1.8%. Sample: PBMCs. These receptors all come from a male donor in good health and CMV-seronegative. Each CDR3 is given with its conserved first and last residue. A D gene is named only where the DNA matches it firmly. Where a row states a size, it is once, few, many or the class of an expanded clone; other rows omit it.

v_call	clone_size	j_call	d_call	cdr3_nt	cdr3_aa
TRBV6-5	-	TRBJ2-7	TRBD2	TGTGCCAGCAGTCGGCCGGGGGGGGGCCACGAGCAGTACTTC	CASSRPGGGHEQYF
TRBV11-3	-	TRBJ2-7	TRBD2	TGTGCCAGCAGCCCCGTAGCGGGGGCCTCCTACGAGCAGTACTTC	CASSPVAGASYEQYF
TRBV19	few	TRBJ1-1	TRBD1	TGTGCCAGTAGTATGAAGACAGGGGGCTACACTGAAGCTTTCTTT	CASSMKTGGYTEAFF
TRBV30	-	TRBJ1-5	-	TGTGCCTGGAGTAGAGGGGGAAGGAGCAATCAGCCCCAGCATTTT	CAWSRGGRSNQPQHF
TRBV27	few	TRBJ2-2	-	TGTGCCAGCAGTTTGGGGCCATCAAGGGTCCTGTTTTTT	CASSLGPSRVLFF
TRBV10-3	few	TRBJ2-5	TRBD2	TGTGCCATCAGTGAGACGGGGGGAAGGACCCAGTACTTC	CAISETGGRTQYF
TRBV27	-	TRBJ2-3	TRBD2	TGTGCCAGCAGTTCCCGGGGTAGCGGGAGGACAGATACGCAGTATTTT	CASSSRGSGRTDTQYF
TRBV6-1	-	TRBJ2-3	TRBD2	TGTGCCAGCAGTGAAGATACTAGCGGGAGGGTGGCAGATACGCAGTATTTT	CASSEDTSGRVADTQYF
TRBV7-6	-	TRBJ2-5	-	TGTGCCAGCAGCTCCGGGGGGCCTCTTGAGACCCAGTACTTC	CASSSGGPLETQYF
TRBV28	-	TRBJ2-3	-	TGTGCCAGCAGTTCGGCTAGCGTTGGTCCAGATACGCAGTATTTT	CASSSASVGPDTQYF
TRBV19	-	TRBJ1-5	-	TGTGCCAGTAGTAACGGGAGGAGCAATCAGCCCCAGCATTTT	CASSNGRSNQPQHF
TRBV25-1	-	TRBJ2-1	TRBD2	TGTGCTTCGCAGTGGGGCGGGGGCTCCTACAATGAGCAGTTCTTC	CASQWGGGSYNEQFF
TRBV19	-	TRBJ2-2	TRBD2	TGTGCCAGTAGACTAGCGGGAGACTCCGGGGAGCTGTTTTTT	CASRLAGDSGELFF
TRBV15	-	TRBJ2-1	-	TGTGCCACCAGCAGTTCCGACAGGTCCTCTTACAATGAGCAGTTCTTC	CATSSSDRSSYNEQFF
TRBV9	once	TRBJ1-2	-	TGTGCCAGCAGCGCCCGGGTAGATGGCTACACCTTC	CASSARVDGYTF
TRBV4-2	-	TRBJ2-1	-	TGTGCCAGCAGCCAAGGAACCGGGATCAGTGGCAATGAGCAGTTCTTC	CASSQGTGISGNEQFF
TRBV7-3	-	TRBJ2-3	-	TGTGCCAGCAGCTTATGGGGGAGGGGGGAGCGCACAGATACGCAGTATTTT	CASSLWGRGERTDTQYF
TRBV2	-	TRBJ1-1	-	TGTGCCAGCAGAACGGGCACTGAAGCTTTCTTT	CASRTGTEAFF
TRBV23-1	-	TRBJ1-5	TRBD1	TGCGCCAGCAGTCAATCGTCGGGACAGGGGCGTAGGTTTCCCCAGCATTTT	CASSQSSGQGRRFPQHF
TRBV19	-	TRBJ1-5	-	TGTGCCAGTAGTCTCTTTTTTGGGGCGAGCAATCAGCCCCAGCATTTT	CASSLFFGASNQPQHF
TRBV18	-	TRBJ1-4	TRBD1	TGTGCCAGCTCACCGACAGGGGGAAATAATGAAAAACTGTTTTTT	CASSPTGGNNEKLFF
TRBV5-6	-	TRBJ2-3	TRBD1	TGTGCCAGCCGATTACGGGACAGAGACACAGATACGCAGTATTTT	CASRLRDRDTDTQYF
TRBV4-3	-	TRBJ2-2	TRBD2	TGCGCCAGCAGCCAACACCTCGGGGGAGGGGCGAACACCGGGGAGCTGTTTTTT	CASSQHLGGGANTGELFF
TRBV6-5	-	TRBJ1-5	-	TGTGCCAGCAGTGAACAGGGTAACCAGCCCCAGCATTTT	CASSEQGNQPQHF
TRBV6-6	-	TRBJ2-4	-	TGTGCCAGCATTTTAACTACCTTAGCCAAAAACATTCAGTACTTC	CASILTTLAKNIQYF
TRBV5-1	-	TRBJ2-7	TRBD1	TGCGCCAGCAGCTTGGGACAGGGGGCGCCCGAGCAGTACTTC	CASSLGQGAPEQYF
TRBV30	-	TRBJ2-7	-	TGTGCCTGGAGTGCTCGCAGGGGCGACGAGCAGTACTTC	CAWSARRGDEQYF
TRBV9	-	TRBJ2-7	TRBD2	TGTGCCAGCAGCGAGGCGGGAGCCCCATACGAGCAGTACTTC	CASSEAGAPYEQYF
TRBV7-6	few	TRBJ1-3	TRBD1	TGTGCCAGCAGCTTAACCCGGGACAGCTTAAACACCATATATTTT	CASSLTRDSLNTIYF
TRBV5-1	-	TRBJ2-1	TRBD2	TGCGCCAGCAGCCCGGACCCCGGGGGGATCAATGAGCAGTTCTTC	CASSPDPGGINEQFF
TRBV6-5	-	TRBJ2-2	-	TGTGCCAGCAGTTACGGGGGCAGGGAAACCGGGGAGCTGTTTTTT	CASSYGGRETGELFF
TRBV11-3	-	TRBJ2-1	TRBD1	TGTGCCAGCAGCTTAGGGGACAGGGTCGCCTACAATGAGCAGTTCTTC	CASSLGDRVAYNEQFF
TRBV11-2	-	TRBJ2-7	-	TGTGCCAGCAGCTTAGGCCGACGGGGTGAGAGCGAGCAGTACTTC	CASSLGRRGESEQYF
TRBV4-1	-	TRBJ2-7	TRBD1	TGCGCCAGCAGCCACCCCGGGACAGGGACCTACGAGCAGTACTTC	CASSHPGTGTYEQYF
TRBV20-1	-	TRBJ1-5	-	TGCAGTGCTGCCGTAGATCAGCCCCAGCATTTT	CSAAVDQPQHF
TRBV7-8	-	TRBJ2-3	TRBD2	TGTGCCAGCAGCCCCCTGACTAGCGGGGAGGCAGATACGCAGTATTTT	CASSPLTSGEADTQYF
TRBV19	-	TRBJ2-5	-	TGTGCCAGTAGTATAGATGGAGGGACAGACCAAGAGACCCAGTACTTC	CASSIDGGTDQETQYF
TRBV7-3	-	TRBJ2-5	-	TGTGCCAGCAGCTTAGCGGGGTCGGGGGAGACCCAGTACTTC	CASSLAGSGETQYF
TRBV14	-	TRBJ2-7	TRBD1	TGTGCCAGCAGCCAATCTCCGGGACAGGGGTTAAACGAGCAGTACTTC	CASSQSPGQGLNEQYF
TRBV9	-	TRBJ2-2	-	TGTGCCAGCAGCGTAGGCGTCGCGAACACCGGGGAGCTGTTTTTT	CASSVGVANTGELFF
TRBV5-8	-	TRBJ1-2	TRBD1	TGTGCCACACCGGGACAGAGAGACTATGGCTACACCTTC	CATPGQRDYGYTF
TRBV28	-	TRBJ2-5	TRBD1	TGTGCCAGCAGTTTACAGCAGGGGGCGAGGGAGACCCAGTACTTC	CASSLQQGARETQYF